These T cell receptor beta chains were read from a single sample in a study of follicular helper T cells after annual influenza vaccination. Only in-frame clones appear in the TCRdb table, and some are missing; sequencing was by immunoSEQ multiplex PCR. This table has around 4,800 clones, 82% appearing once. The source was CXCR5+ CD38- circulating T follicular helper cells from blood, collected on the day of influenza vaccination. These receptors all stem from an adult who received the influenza vaccine. Each CDR3 is given with its conserved first and last residue. The D gene is left open where the match is weak. Expanded clones get a size class; other rows say once, few or many, or leave the size out.

D gene: NA
J gene: TRBJ1-5
V gene: TRBV4-3
CDR3 length: 15
clone size: few
CDR3 protein: CASSQVIGQNQPQHF
CDR3 DNA: TGCGCCAGCAGCCAAGTCATAGGACAGAATCAGCCCCAGCATTTT

D gene: NA
J gene: TRBJ1-2
V gene: TRBV14
CDR3 length: 15
clone size: NA
CDR3 protein: CASSQASNRAIGYTF
CDR3 DNA: TGTGCCAGCAGCCAAGCATCGAACAGGGCGATCGGCTACACCTTC

D gene: NA
J gene: TRBJ1-6
V gene: TRBV7-9
CDR3 length: 12
clone size: NA
CDR3 protein: CASSLENSPLHF
CDR3 DNA: TGTGCCAGCAGCTTAGAGAATTCACCCCTCCACTTT

D gene: NA
J gene: TRBJ2-1
V gene: TRBV7-2
CDR3 length: 13
clone size: NA
CDR3 protein: CASSLLRYNEQFF
CDR3 DNA: TGTGCCAGCAGCTTATTACGGTACAATGAGCAGTTCTTC

D gene: NA
J gene: TRBJ2-5
V gene: TRBV9
CDR3 length: 13
clone size: NA
CDR3 protein: CASSPGHAETQYF
CDR3 DNA: TGTGCCAGCAGCCCCGGACACGCGGAGACCCAGTACTTC

D gene: NA
J gene: TRBJ2-5
V gene: TRBV7-9
CDR3 length: 14
clone size: NA
CDR3 protein: CASSLASAGETQYF
CDR3 DNA: TGTGCCAGCAGCTTAGCCTCGGCGGGGGAGACCCAGTACTTC

D gene: TRBD1
J gene: TRBJ2-3
V gene: TRBV10-3
CDR3 length: 14
clone size: NA
CDR3 protein: CAIKRQGETDTQYF
CDR3 DNA: TGTGCCATAAAGAGACAGGGCGAGACAGATACGCAGTATTTT

D gene: TRBD2
J gene: TRBJ2-4
V gene: TRBV7-2
CDR3 length: 18
clone size: NA
CDR3 protein: CASSRPASGGLAKNIQYF
CDR3 DNA: TGTGCCAGCAGCCGCCCGGCTAGCGGGGGACTAGCCAAAAACATTCAGTACTTC

D gene: NA
J gene: TRBJ2-1
V gene: TRBV2
CDR3 length: 14
clone size: NA
CDR3 protein: CASTIPSSYNEQFF
CDR3 DNA: TGTGCCAGCACAATACCTAGCTCCTACAATGAGCAGTTCTTC

D gene: NA
J gene: TRBJ1-5
V gene: TRBV7-2
CDR3 length: 13
clone size: NA
CDR3 protein: CASSQYSNQPQHF
CDR3 DNA: TGTGCCAGCAGCCAATATAGCAATCAGCCCCAGCATTTT

D gene: NA
J gene: TRBJ1-2
V gene: TRBV15
CDR3 length: 17
clone size: NA
CDR3 protein: CATSREGAAASNYGYTF
CDR3 DNA: TGTGCCACCAGCAGAGAGGGGGCGGCAGCCTCTAACTATGGCTACACCTTC